This T cell receptor beta chain was recovered during a study of blood T cell repertoires in COVID-19. In the study overall: T cells, B-cell-depleted T cells, or PBMCs supplied cDNA or gDNA.

V lost 5 bases and J lost 4, with 12 bases in between. The CDR3 runs 14 residues. Germline V gene data show CDR1 as MNHEY and CDR2 as SVGAGI. In the original workflow: Amplification of reference gene primers provided the estimated nucleated cell counts. The repertoire was sequenced with immunoSEQ multiplex PCR; TCRdb's copy has only in-frame clones and lacks some. That table gives V, J and clone size, and the DNA gave D and trimming. The repertoire holds roughly 230,000 clones, around 82% seen once, with around 7.9% in the top ten. The V and J genes are TRBV6-5 and TRBJ1-5; D may be TRBD1 (5 bases). The sequence came from a man in his forties or fifties with active or convalescent COVID-19. Sequencing input: peripheral blood. The CDR3 spells CASSRGGSNQPQHF. CDR3 DNA: TGTGCCAGCAGTCGGGGGGGTAGTAATCAGCCCCAGCATTTT.